Each of the 27 T cell receptor beta chains below was sequenced from the same sample in a study of T cell responses to AZD1222 COVID-19 vaccine. Generated by immunoSEQ multiplex PCR, the TCRdb table keeps only in-frame clones and is missing some. The repertoire holds 130,000 to 150,000 clones, with around nine tenths as singletons. Sequencing was performed on peripheral blood, taken on day 0 of MenACWY control vaccination. These TCRs come from an adult in good health.

J is TRBJ2-7 and V is TRBV7-9, with TRBD1 as a possible D gene (6 bases). The germline CDR1 and CDR2 sequences are SEHNR and FQNEAQ (reference sequence). The V gene lost 6 bases and the J gene lost 6 bases, with 15 bases spanning the gap. This CDR3 spans 13 amino acids. The CDR3 protein is CASRPVSGAEQYF. For the CDR3, the DNA is TGTGCCAGCAGACCTGTTTCAGGGGCCGAGCAGTACTTC.

This clone was picked up a small number of times. V gene TRBV30 combines with J gene TRBJ2-7, with TRBD2 identical over 12 bases. Looked up from germline, CDR1 is GTSNPN and CDR2 is SVGIG (reference sequence). J was trimmed by 3 bases and V by 1 base; bases with no gene match: 16. The CDR3 sequence is 19 residues long. The CDR3 reads CAWSDVPTSGRYMIYEQYF. The CDR3 nucleotides are TGTGCCTGGAGTGACGTACCGACTAGCGGGAGATATATGATCTACGAGCAGTACTTC.

CDR3 nucleotide sequence: TGTGCCAGAAGCTTGGTTCGATGGCAGGGGGAGTACGAGCAGTACTTC. Translation gives CARSLVRWQGEYEQYF. The rearrangement links TRBV5-3 to TRBJ2-7; TRBD1 matches 7 bases. TRBV5-3 carries the ORF label, with uncertain function. V lost 0 bases and J lost 4; bases outside the gene matches: 10. This CDR3 comprises 16 residues.

The chain carries TRBV6-5 and TRBJ1-6; a weak D match, TRBD1 (5 bases). Germline values: CDR1 MNHEY, CDR2 SVGAGI. Trimming stripped 6 bases from V and 7 bases from J, with 16 bases between. The CDR3 has 15 amino acids. The chain's CDR3 is CASRAQGRKNSPLHF. The CDR3 nucleotides read TGTGCCAGCAGAGCCCAGGGTCGCAAGAATTCACCCCTCCACTTT.

The J gene is TRBJ1-2, the V gene TRBV5-4; no clear D gene. The CDR3 runs to 12 residues. Trimming took 0 bases from V and 13 from J, leaving 13 bases between them. The germline gives CDR1 SGHNT, CDR2 YYREEE (reference sequence). In DNA, the CDR3 is TGTGCCAGCAGCTTGGGCGCTACTTCACCCACCTTC. The encoded protein is CASSLGATSPTF.

The CDR3 here is CSVETGGGYEQYF. The CDR3 DNA is TGCAGCGTTGAAACAGGGGGCGGCTACGAGCAGTACTTC. The V call is TRBV29-1, the J call TRBJ2-7, with 9 bases lining up with TRBD1. The length of the CDR3 is 13 residues. In germline, CDR1 is SQVTM, CDR2 ANQGSEA. Trimming at V came to 2 bases and at J to 3 bases, leaving 2 bases not matched to a gene.

The chain carries TRBV6-1 and TRBJ1-2; 10 nucleotides agree with TRBD1. The CDR3 is 15 amino acids. The junction had 9 bases not matched to a gene; V was cut back by 3 bases and J by 8 bases. Germline CDR1 MNHNS, CDR2 SASEGT. CDR3 coding DNA: TGTGCCAGCAGTGATGACAGGGGGCTCGTGAAGGGCTACACCTTC. This translates into CASSDDRGLVKGYTF.

This clone was recorded only once. The V gene is TRBV5-4, the J gene TRBJ1-1, with D possibly matching TRBD1 (5 bases). The length of the CDR3 is 13 residues. CDR1 and CDR2 (germline): SGHNT, YYREEE (reference sequence). The V gene lost 4 bases and the J gene lost 5 bases, with 12 bases spanning the gap. CDR3 DNA: TGTGCCAGCAGCCCAGGGTTATGGACTGAAGCTTTCTTT. Its protein is CASSPGLWTEAFF.

V gene TRBV4-1 combines with J gene TRBJ2-3, with D possibly being TRBD2 (6 bases). Trimming shortened V by 4 bases and J by 6 bases, and 8 bases separated the two germline ends. Germline V gene data show CDR1 as MGHRA and CDR2 as YSYEKL. The CDR3 is 12 residues long. The CDR3 loop is CASSPEGDTQYF. The CDR3 DNA sequence: TGCGCCAGCAGCCCGGAGGGGGATACGCAGTATTTT.

The V call is TRBV29-1, the J call TRBJ2-7, with 7 positions matching TRBD1. V lost 7 bases, J lost 3 bases, and 6 bases stayed unmatched. Germline V gene sequence: CDR1 SQVTM, CDR2 ANQGSEA. This CDR3 contains 12 residues. The CDR3: CSATQGIYEQYF. As DNA, the CDR3 is TGCAGCGCCACACAGGGGATCTACGAGCAGTACTTC.

The chain links TRBV15 to TRBJ1-5; D perhaps matches TRBD1 (5 bases). This CDR3 comprises 12 residues. The V end lost 10 bases, the J end lost 3 bases, and 10 bases lay between the germline ends. CDR1 and CDR2 (germline): LNHNV, YYDKDF (reference sequence). Written as DNA, the CDR3 is TGTGCCAACAGACAGCCCAATCAGCCCCAGCATTTT. As protein: CANRQPNQPQHF.

J is TRBJ1-4 and V is TRBV2; 9 bases are shared with TRBD1. The CDR3 runs 14 residues. Germline V gives CDR1 SNHLY, CDR2 FYNNEI. The J segment lost 7 bases and the V segment lost 6 bases, leaving 6 bases of the junction unmatched. CDR3 sequence: CASRMTGGGEKLFF. CDR3 nucleotide sequence: TGTGCCAGCAGGATGACAGGGGGGGGTGAAAAACTGTTTTTT.

The V call is TRBV27, the J call TRBJ1-1; D call uncertain. The CDR3 totals 13 residues. Germline lookup yields CDR1 MNHEY and CDR2 SMNVEV (reference sequence). V dropped 6 bases and J dropped 0 bases, with 8 bases sitting between them. CDR3 DNA sequence: TGTGCCAGCAGCCCCCTGCTGAACACTGAAGCTTTCTTT. Translation gives CASSPLLNTEAFF.

This chain links TRBV30 with TRBJ2-7, with D perhaps TRBD1 or TRBD2 (6 bases each). Germline CDR1 GTSNPN, CDR2 SVGIG (reference sequence). This CDR3 spans 13 amino acids. V lost 2 bases and J 5 bases, leaving 13 bases between the germline ends. DNA for the CDR3: TGTGCCTGGAGTCGGGGGCGGGGCGACGAGCAGTACTTC. The encoded protein is CAWSRGRGDEQYF.

The chain couples TRBV27 to TRBJ2-3; tentative D call: TRBD2 (5 bases). The CDR3 runs 13 residues. Deletions cut 7 bases from V and 5 bases from J, with 13 bases between. CDR1 is MNHEY and CDR2 is SMNVEV in the germline V gene (reference sequence). The CDR3, as DNA: TGTGCCAGCACCTCGGACTGGGGAGATACGCAGTATTTT. This translates into CASTSDWGDTQYF.

The V call is TRBV18, the J call TRBJ1-2; possible D gene TRBD1, 5 bases. Germline V lookup: CDR1 KGHSH, CDR2 LQKENI. The V gene lost 3 bases and the J gene lost 4 bases, with 9 bases spanning the gap. The CDR3 runs 13 residues. CDR3 nucleotide sequence: TGTGCCAGCTCACCGGGGACCGGCTATGGCTACACCTTC. It yields the protein CASSPGTGYGYTF.

This chain uses TRBV7-9 with TRBJ2-1; D is unresolved. Trimming cost V 3 bases and J 6 bases, with 12 bases left between them. The CDR3 extends over 14 amino acids. CDR1 is SEHNR and CDR2 is FQNEAQ in the germline V gene (reference sequence). The CDR3 is CASSLSSGLNEQFF. The CDR3 region has the DNA TGTGCCAGCAGCTTGTCGTCTGGGCTCAATGAGCAGTTCTTC.

The chain links TRBV2 to TRBJ1-1, with 10 positions matching TRBD1. V was clipped by 7 bases and J by 6 bases; unmatched bases: 8. The germline V gene encodes CDR1 SNHLY and CDR2 FYNNEI. The CDR3 totals 14 residues. CDR3 sequence reads: CASTATGGAAEAFF. In DNA, the CDR3 is TGTGCCAGCACCGCGACAGGGGGCGCCGCTGAAGCTTTCTTT.

The chain is built from TRBV28 and TRBJ2-1; weak D call: TRBD1 (5 bases). This CDR3 comprises 13 residues. Trimming pared 6 bases from V and 9 bases from J, leaving 15 bases between. Per the germline V gene, CDR1 is MDHEN and CDR2 is SYDVKM. The CDR3 nucleotides are TGTGCCAGCAGCCAAAGGTGGGGCGGTGAGCAGTTCTTC. As protein: CASSQRWGGEQFF.

This chain connects TRBV27 to TRBJ2-1; tentatively, D is TRBD2 (5 bases). Germline V gives CDR1 MNHEY, CDR2 SMNVEV (reference sequence). Trimming removed 6 bases at V and 8 bases at J, with 8 bases between. The CDR3 totals 11 residues. CDR3 DNA sequence: TGTGCCAGCAGCCCCGGGGATGAGCAGTTCTTC. Encoded protein: CASSPGDEQFF.

The chain has TRBV7-9 and TRBJ2-1; 7 bases agree with TRBD1. CDR3 length: 13 residues. After removal of 6 bases from V and 4 bases from J, the junction contained 3 bases not matched to a gene. Germline CDR1 reads SEHNR; CDR2 reads FQNEAQ (reference sequence). As DNA, the CDR3 is TGTGCCAGCAGTGGGACAGCTTACAATGAGCAGTTCTTC. Amino acid sequence: CASSGTAYNEQFF.

The chain employs TRBV10-2 and TRBJ2-7; D may be TRBD1 (6 bases). CDR3 length equals 14 residues. The germline V gene has CDR1 WSHSY and CDR2 SAAADI. The V gene lost 3 bases and the J gene lost 2 bases, with 11 bases spanning the gap. In nucleotides, the CDR3 is TGCGCCAGCAGTGACTTCGGGACACCCTACGAGCAGTACTTC. Residues: CASSDFGTPYEQYF.

The chain is built from TRBV27 and TRBJ2-2; no clear D. The germline V and J ends were trimmed by 6 bases and 1 base, with 9 bases remaining between them. Germline CDR1 MNHEY, CDR2 SMNVEV (reference sequence). There are 14 residues in the CDR3. The CDR3 reads CASRPNKNTGELFF. Written as DNA, the CDR3 is TGTGCCAGCAGGCCCAACAAGAACACCGGGGAGCTGTTTTTT.

The rearrangement links TRBV24-1 to TRBJ2-1; 8 bases line up with TRBD1. J lost 7 bases, V lost 9 bases, and 13 bases had no gene match. The CDR3 extends over 15 amino acids. Germline V gives CDR1 KGHDR, CDR2 SFDVKD. DNA of the CDR3: TGTGCCACCCAGTCAGCTGTGACAGGGGTTAATGAGCAGTTCTTC. Its protein is CATQSAVTGVNEQFF.

V usage is TRBV27 and J usage is TRBJ2-7, with 8 bases that match TRBD2. The V segment lost 6 bases and the J segment 6 bases; nucleotides outside the gene matches: 10. This CDR3 is built from 14 residues. Germline CDR1 is MNHEY and CDR2 is SMNVEV (reference sequence). CDR3 coding DNA: TGTGCCAGCAGAGGTGACGGGAGGGCGTCCGAGCAGTACTTC. Its translation is CASRGDGRASEQYF.

This clone was seen a few times. The V gene is TRBV5-4, the J gene TRBJ1-1, with 11 bases that match TRBD1. This CDR3 contains 16 residues. The germline V gene encodes CDR1 SGHNT and CDR2 YYREEE (reference sequence). Trimming cost V 4 bases and J 4 bases; bases outside gene matches: 9. The CDR3 loop is CASSPGQGALVTEAFF. The CDR3 coding sequence is TGTGCCAGCAGCCCCGGACAGGGGGCTTTGGTCACTGAAGCTTTCTTT. The whole variable domain, remainder taken from reference TRBV5-4 and TRBJ1-1, is ETGVTQSPTHLIKTRGQQVTLRCSSQSGHNTVSWYQQALGQGPQFIFQYYREEENGRGNFPPRFSGLQFPNYSSELNVNALELDDSALYLCASSPGQGALVTEAFFGQGTRLTVV.

This rearrangement joins TRBV5-1 to TRBJ2-1; 16 nucleotides align to TRBD2. Unmatched junction bases numbered 7, after V lost 0 bases and J lost 4 bases. The length of the CDR3 is 19 residues. Germline CDR1 SGHRS, CDR2 YFSETQ. This CDR3 reads CASSLAGTSGRARYNEQFF. The DNA of the CDR3 is TGCGCCAGCAGCTTGGCCGGGACTAGCGGGAGGGCGAGATACAATGAGCAGTTCTTC.